These 4 T cell receptor beta chains were all obtained from the same sample, sequenced in a study of T cell responses to AZD1222 COVID-19 vaccine. Generated by immunoSEQ multiplex PCR, the TCRdb table keeps only in-frame clones and is missing some. Among 110,000 or so clones listed, over 75% were seen once. The input for sequencing was peripheral blood, taken on day 0 of AZD1222 vaccination. Receptors originate from an adult in good health.

The chain joins TRBV18 to TRBJ1-1, with D uncertain. Germline V gives CDR1 KGHSH, CDR2 LQKENI. The CDR3 runs 13 residues. Between the trimmed V and J ends, which lost 3 bases and 3 bases, there was a span of 8 bases. CDR3 in amino acids: CASSPRRDTEAFF. CDR3 DNA sequence: TGTGCCAGCTCACCTAGAAGGGACACTGAAGCTTTCTTT. Looking up the rest from reference TRBV18 and TRBJ1-1 gives the full variable domain: NAGVMQNPRHLVRRRGQEARLRCSPMKGHSHVYWYRQLPEEGLKFMVYLQKENIIDESGMPKERFSAEFPKEGPSILRIQQVVRGDSAAYFCASSPRRDTEAFFGQGTRLTVV.

The gene calls are TRBV9 and TRBJ2-2, with D perhaps matching TRBD1 (6 bases). V was trimmed by 0 bases and J by 2 bases, leaving 11 bases between them. CDR1 is SGDLS and CDR2 is YYNGEE in the germline V gene. This CDR3 has 16 amino acids. CDR3 nucleotides: TGTGCCAGCAGCGTAGGCCAGGGGCCCAACACCGGGGAGCTGTTTTTT. Protein product: CASSVGQGPNTGELFF. The variable domain in full, completed from reference TRBV9 and TRBJ2-2, reads DSGVTQTPKHLITATGQRVTLRCSPRSGDLSVYWYQQSLDQGLQFLIQYYNGEERAKGNILERFSAQQFPDLHSELNLSSLELGDSALYFCASSVGQGPNTGELFFGEGSRLTVL.

The rearrangement joins TRBV7-6 to TRBJ2-2, with 9 bases identical to TRBD2. CDR3 length: 15 residues. Germline V gene sequence: CDR1 SGHVS, CDR2 FNYEAQ. Losses at the gene ends were 4 bases for V and 6 bases for J; bases not matched to a gene: 6. As DNA, the CDR3 is TGTGCCAGCAGCTCGGTTAGCGGGAGCCCCGGGGAGCTGTTTTTT. Translating it yields CASSSVSGSPGELFF.

This clone was seen just once. The CDR3 loop is CASSEGGESGGYTF. The CDR3 DNA follows: TGTGCCAGCAGTGAGGGGGGGGAGTCGGGCGGCTACACCTTC. The V and J genes are TRBV25-1 and TRBJ1-2, with D possibly being TRBD1 (5 bases). V shed 3 bases and J shed 8 bases, with 16 bases lying between them. The CDR3 has 14 amino acids. CDR1 and CDR2 (germline): MGHDK, SYGVNS.